This T cell receptor (beta chain) was identified in a study of T cells in Graves' hyperthyroidism and ophthalmopathy. A note on this clonotype: Its matching antigen is unknown.

The diagnoses drew upon clinical symptoms, serum thyroxine and TRAb, thyroid ultrasound and orbital computed tomography. This CDR3 region has 15 residues. Germline-derived CDR1 and CDR2 are SEHNR and FQNEAQ (reference sequence). V was pared by 5 bases and J by 10 bases, with 20 bases between. The study's findings and limits: Stable hyperthyroidism was separated from ophthalmopathy by a model based on 13 V-J features. Most thyroid clonotypes expanded above 0.001 appeared in blood too. The model made its ophthalmopathy prediction, and onset followed a median about 6.8 months later.

Amplified regions were TCR beta CDR3 sequences from RNA transcripts. TCR CDR3 underwent first-round RT-PCR with the HTBI primer set. TCRdb itself ran the multiplex PCR reads through MiXCR, one entry per CDR3 protein. The sample has 600,000 to 700,000 distinct CDR3 sequences, 45% seen once. This TCR was sampled from an adult man with Graves' disease, either hyperthyroidism or ophthalmopathy (not recorded which). This chain uses TRBV7-9 with TRBJ2-2, with D possibly TRBD1 on 6 matching bases. The sequencing input was peripheral blood or thyroid tissue (not recorded which). The DNA for the CDR3 is TGTGCCAGCAGCCTAAGATCAGGGGCCTTGGAGGAGCTGTTTTTT. Translated, it gives CASSLRSGALEELFF.